A single T cell receptor beta chain is shown here with its context. The CDR3 sequence is 12 residues long. V lost 2 bases to trimming and J lost 5 bases, with 6 bases between them. Germline CDR1 is MGHDK and CDR2 is SYGVNS. This table comes from immunoSEQ multiplex PCR, and its TCRdb copy is limited to in-frame clones, with some not included. The data show around 40,000 clones, around 94% seen once. These data come from a study of T cells in tuberculosis. Time point: new active TB diagnosis, blood taken before or within 7 days of starting treatment. The source is an adult with tuberculosis. This chain uses TRBV25-1 with TRBJ1-2; D remains unclear. Here the sequenced sample was PBMCs, taken at tuberculosis diagnosis. CDR3 nucleotides: TGTGCCAGCAGTGAACCCGGGTATGGCTACACCTTC. Encoded protein: CASSEPGYGYTF.